The source of this TCR beta chain is a study of immune characteristics of hereditary and idiopathic chronic pancreatitis. In this sample, this clone turned up once. What it recognizes is unknown. Overall study findings and caveats: This study excluded chronic pancreatitis caused by alcohol use. Vbeta-Jbeta usage, including TRBV10, TRBV19, TRBV23 and TRBV5, differed by pancreatitis type.

Profiled with immunoSEQ multiplex PCR; TCRdb holds only in-frame clones, not every one. The repertoire includes about 580 clones, roughly 65% of them detected once, and 28% sits in the top ten. Per germline, CDR1 SNHLY and CDR2 FYNNEI. This CDR3 spans 12 amino acids. The V segment lost 11 bases and the J segment 6 bases; nucleotides outside the gene matches: 8. This chain uses TRBV2 with TRBJ2-7; 9 nucleotides line up with TRBD1. The TCR sequence derives from a human donor who was a deceased organ donor serving as a healthy control. Sequences were obtained from pancreas tissue. CDR3 sequence: CAASGQGVEQYF. As DNA, the CDR3 is TGTGCCGCGTCGGGACAGGGTGTCGAGCAGTACTTC.